This TCR beta chain emerged from a study of blood T cell repertoires in COVID-19. Whole-study context: Acute and convalescent COVID-19 specimens originated in the United States, Italy and Spain. Sample material is recorded as cDNA or gDNA derived from T cells, B-cell-depleted T cells, or PBMCs.

This CDR3 is 16 amino acids long. Per germline, CDR1 SNHLY and CDR2 FYNNEI. V dropped 6 bases and J dropped 2 bases, with 16 bases sitting between them. Original analysis: Amplification with reference gene primers provided the estimates of nucleated cell counts. Profiled with immunoSEQ multiplex PCR; TCRdb holds only in-frame clones, not every one. That table furnishes V, J and clone size, whereas the DNA furnished D and trimming. The sample shows approximately 150,000 clones, 87% of them seen only once. This sequence was found in a woman aged 45-65 years with acute or convalescent COVID-19. The sample taken for sequencing was peripheral blood. The chain carries TRBV2 and TRBJ2-2; tentative D call: TRBD1 (6 bases). The CDR3: CASSSQGRSNTGELFF. CDR3 in DNA: TGTGCCAGCAGCTCACAGGGACGGAGCAACACCGGGGAGCTGTTTTTT.